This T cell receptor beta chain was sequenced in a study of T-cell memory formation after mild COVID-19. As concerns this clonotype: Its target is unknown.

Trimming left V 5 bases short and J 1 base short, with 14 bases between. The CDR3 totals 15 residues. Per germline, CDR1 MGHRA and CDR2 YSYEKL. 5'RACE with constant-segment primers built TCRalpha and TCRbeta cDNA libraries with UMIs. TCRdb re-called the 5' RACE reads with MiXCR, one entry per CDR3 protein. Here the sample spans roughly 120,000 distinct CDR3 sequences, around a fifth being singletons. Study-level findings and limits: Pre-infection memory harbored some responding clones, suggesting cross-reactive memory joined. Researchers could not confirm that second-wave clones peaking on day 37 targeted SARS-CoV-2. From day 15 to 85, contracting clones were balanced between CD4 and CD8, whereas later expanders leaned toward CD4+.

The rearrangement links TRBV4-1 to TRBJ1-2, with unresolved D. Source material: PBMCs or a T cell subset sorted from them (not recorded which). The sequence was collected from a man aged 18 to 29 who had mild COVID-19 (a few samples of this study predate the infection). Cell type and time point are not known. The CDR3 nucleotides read TGCGCCAGCAGCGAGGGCGAGCTGGTTAACTATGGCTACACCTTC. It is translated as CASSEGELVNYGYTF.